This T cell receptor beta chain was sequenced for a study of CD8 T cells in Susac syndrome. This CDR3 has 16 residues. V was clipped by 4 bases and J by 0 bases, with 15 bases between them. Germline V gene sequence: CDR1 MGHRA, CDR2 YSYEKL. RNA totalling roughly 0.45 to 1 ug underwent reverse transcription with random hexamers. TCRdb recomputed calls from the immunoSEQ multiplex PCR reads with MiXCR, one row per CDR3 protein. The table includes 100,000 to 150,000 distinct CDR3 sequences, 90% to 95% detected once. The sequencing sample was made of CD4+ T cells from PBMCs. This clonotype originated in a human donor in good health. The chain joins TRBV4-1 to TRBJ1-1, with a possible D match to TRBD1 (5 bases). The CDR3 DNA sequence: TGCGCCAGCAGCCGGGGACTGCCATTAATGAACACTGAAGCTTTCTTT. Protein sequence: CASSRGLPLMNTEAFF.